The 14 T cell receptor beta chains presented below share a single source sample, sequenced in a study of cytomegalovirus exposure and HLA in healthy donors. Both 60 Vbeta primers and 13 Jbeta primers went into the PCR. This table comes from immunoSEQ multiplex PCR, and its TCRdb copy is limited to in-frame clones, with some not included. The top ten clones hold 5.2% of a sample with under 150,000 clones, about 86% of them seen once. The sample taken for sequencing was PBMCs. Every receptor here comes from a woman aged 30 to 39 in good health and CMV-seronegative.

V is TRBV28 and J is TRBJ2-2; a weak D match, TRBD2 (5 bases). CDR3 size: 14 residues. V was trimmed by 4 bases and J by 3 bases, leaving 9 bases between them. Germline CDR1 reads MDHEN; CDR2 reads SYDVKM. The CDR3 here is CASSSGVYTGELFF. For the CDR3, the DNA is TGTGCCAGCAGTTCCGGGGTTTACACCGGGGAGCTGTTTTTT. Using reference TRBV28 and TRBJ2-2 for the parts outside the CDR3, the full variable domain is DVKVTQSSRYLVKRTGEKVFLECVQDMDHENMFWYRQDPGLGLRLIYFSYDVKMKEKGDIPEGYSVSREKKERFSLILESASTNQTSMYLCASSSGVYTGELFFGEGSRLTVL.

This clone was seen just once. The rearrangement links TRBV29-1 to TRBJ1-2, with 8 bases aligning to TRBD1. The V gene end was trimmed by 7 bases and the J gene end by 3 bases; junction bases not matched to a gene: 1. The germline V gene encodes CDR1 SQVTM and CDR2 ANQGSEA. CDR3 length: 11 amino acids. CDR3 in amino acids: CSGGQDYGYTF. CDR3 sequence (DNA): TGCAGCGGGGGACAGGACTATGGCTACACCTTC.

The rearrangement links TRBV30 to TRBJ1-5; D perhaps matches TRBD1 (5 bases). CDR1 is GTSNPN, CDR2 SVGIG, per germline (reference sequence). The V end lost 3 bases, the J end lost 7 bases, and 13 bases lay between the germline ends. The CDR3 is made up of 13 amino acids. The CDR3 here is CAWSSGGRQPQHF. CDR3 coding DNA: TGTGCCTGGAGCTCCGGGGGTAGGCAGCCCCAGCATTTT.

This clone was detected once. The rearrangement joins TRBV7-9 to TRBJ2-1, with 9 nucleotides matching TRBD2. CDR3 length: 16 residues. V trimming: 4 bases; J trimming: 2 bases; junction bases outside the gene matches: 6. Germline-derived CDR1 and CDR2 are SEHNR and FQNEAQ (reference sequence). Written as DNA, the CDR3 is TGTGCCAGCAGCTCAATAGCGGGGGCCCCCTACAATGAGCAGTTCTTC. This codes for CASSSIAGAPYNEQFF.

This rearrangement joins TRBV7-6 to TRBJ2-7; D unclear. This CDR3 is 12 amino acids long. The ends were cut back, 4 bases at V and 6 bases at J, with 10 bases in the middle. Germline loops: CDR1 SGHVS, CDR2 FNYEAQ. CDR3 bases: TGTGCCAGCAGCTCCCGGTCGCGCGAGCAGTACTTC. It yields the protein CASSSRSREQYF.

J is TRBJ2-5 and V is TRBV4-1; D gene uncertain. TRBJ2-7 explains the end of the DNA better; the J call may be wrong. This CDR3 spans 15 amino acids. Looked up from germline, CDR1 is MGHRA and CDR2 is YSYEKL. For the CDR3, the DNA is TGCGCCAGCAGCCAAGCACCTACTTGGGCCTACGAGCAGTACTTC. This translates into CASSQAPTWAYEQYF.

The chain employs TRBV27 and TRBJ2-1; the D is unclear. The germline CDR1 and CDR2 sequences are MNHEY and SMNVEV (reference sequence). The V end lost 2 bases, the J end lost 0 bases, and 8 bases lay between the germline ends. The CDR3 totals 15 residues. As DNA, the CDR3 is TGTGCCAGCAGTTTAGCGGCTGGCTCCTACAATGAGCAGTTCTTC. Translated, it gives CASSLAAGSYNEQFF.

The rearrangement links TRBV23-1 to TRBJ2-5; 9 bases match TRBD1. TRBV23-1 is noted as an ORF with a role that remains uncertain. V gave up 0 bases and J gave up 4 bases; unmatched junction bases: 3. The CDR3 runs to 15 residues. In nucleotides, the CDR3 is TGCGCCAGCAGTCAATCGACGGGACAGGGAGAGACCCAGTACTTC. Protein sequence: CASSQSTGQGETQYF.

The chain uses TRBV4-2 and TRBJ2-3; 7 nucleotides align to TRBD1. This CDR3 contains 16 residues. The junction had 11 bases not matched to a gene; V was cut back by 2 bases and J by 6 bases. CDR1 LGHNA and CDR2 YNFKEQ come from the germline V gene. The CDR3 is CASSQPDRDPKDTQYF. Here the CDR3 DNA reads TGTGCCAGCAGCCAACCAGACAGGGACCCCAAGGATACGCAGTATTTT.

The chain links TRBV11-2 to TRBJ2-1; 7 nucleotides match TRBD2. The CDR3 consists of 15 residues. CDR1 is SGHAT, CDR2 FQNNGV, per germline. The V and J ends lost 4 bases and 2 bases, in that order; junction bases with no gene match: 5. CDR3 sequence (DNA): TGTGCCAGCAGCTCGGGACTATGGGCCTACAATGAGCAGTTCTTC. It yields the protein CASSSGLWAYNEQFF.

The sample holds one count of this clone. This sample also contains other DNA sequences that code for the same CDR3. This chain joins TRBV19 and TRBJ1-5; a weak D match, TRBD1 (5 bases). The CDR3 has 15 residues. Germline V gives CDR1 LNHDA, CDR2 SQIVND (reference sequence). V was trimmed by 1 base and J by 0 bases, leaving 7 bases between them. CDR3 protein: CASSIGQGSNQPQHF. CDR3 bases: TGTGCCAGTAGTATAGGGCAGGGTAGCAATCAGCCCCAGCATTTT. Looking up the rest from reference TRBV19 and TRBJ1-5 gives the full variable domain: DGGITQSPKYLFRKEGQNVTLSCEQNLNHDAMYWYRQDPGQGLRLIYYSQIVNDFQKGDIAEGYSVSREKKESFPLTVTSAQKNPTAFYLCASSIGQGSNQPQHFGDGTRLSIL.

The chain links TRBV2 to TRBJ2-5; D call uncertain. The germline gives CDR1 SNHLY, CDR2 FYNNEI. This CDR3 spans 13 amino acids. V lost 4 bases and J 3 bases, leaving 9 bases between the germline ends. The CDR3 DNA reads TGTGCCAGCAGTGCGAGTAGAGAAGAGACCCAGTACTTC. Protein product: CASSASREETQYF.

The V call is TRBV4-1, the J call TRBJ2-3; a weak D match, TRBD2 (6 bases). V lost 2 bases, J lost 6 bases, and 12 bases lay in between. The CDR3 extends over 14 amino acids. In germline, CDR1 is MGHRA, CDR2 YSYEKL. The CDR3 spells CASSQPVREDTQYF. CDR3 nucleotide sequence: TGCGCCAGCAGCCAACCCGTCCGGGAGGATACGCAGTATTTT.

V and J are TRBV29-1 and TRBJ2-2; a possible D gene is TRBD1 (6 bases). Per the germline V gene, CDR1 is SQVTM and CDR2 is ANQGSEA. V was cut by 3 bases and J by 5 bases, with 16 bases left in between. This CDR3 contains 15 residues. Here the CDR3 reads CSVEGDNFGTGELFF. CDR3 sequence (DNA): TGCAGCGTTGAGGGGGACAACTTCGGAACCGGGGAGCTGTTTTTT.